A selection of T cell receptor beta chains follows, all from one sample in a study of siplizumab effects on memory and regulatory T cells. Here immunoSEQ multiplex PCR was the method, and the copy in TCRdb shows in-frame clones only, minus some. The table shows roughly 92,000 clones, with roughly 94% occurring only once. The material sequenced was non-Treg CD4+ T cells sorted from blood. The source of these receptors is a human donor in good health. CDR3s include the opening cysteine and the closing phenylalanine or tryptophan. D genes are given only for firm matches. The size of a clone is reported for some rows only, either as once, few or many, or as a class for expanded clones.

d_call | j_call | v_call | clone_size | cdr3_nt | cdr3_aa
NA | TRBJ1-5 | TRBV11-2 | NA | TGTGCCAGCAGCTTAGGTTATAATCAGCCCCAGCATTTT | CASSLGYNQPQHF
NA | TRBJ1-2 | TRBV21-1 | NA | TGTGCCAGCAGCAAAGCGACAGGGGAATACTATGGCTACACCTTC | CASSKATGEYYGYTF
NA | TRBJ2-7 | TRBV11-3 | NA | TGTGCTAGCAGTTTATCCCGGTCCTACGAGCAGTACTTC | CASSLSRSYEQYF
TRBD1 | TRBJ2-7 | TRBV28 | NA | TGTGCCAGCAATACGGTCAGGGGGCGAACCTACGAGCAGTACTTC | CASNTVRGRTYEQYF
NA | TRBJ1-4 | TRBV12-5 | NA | TGTGCTAGTGGTTTGGAGGGCAGTCCTAATGAAAAACTGTTTTTT | CASGLEGSPNEKLFF
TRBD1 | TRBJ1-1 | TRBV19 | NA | TGTGCCAGTACAATCACCCACGGGACAGGTCGTGAAGCTTTCTTT | CASTITHGTGREAFF
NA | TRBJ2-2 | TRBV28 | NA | TGTGCCAGCAGTTTCGTCGTCGTCGCCGGGGAGCTGTTTTTT | CASSFVVVAGELFF
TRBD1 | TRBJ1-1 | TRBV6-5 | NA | TGTGCCAGCAGTTACGGGGACAGGGGAGACACTGAAGCTTTCTTT | CASSYGDRGDTEAFF
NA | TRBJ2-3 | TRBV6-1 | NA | TGTGCCAGCACTGACCTGGACTTATGGGGCACAGATACGCAGTATTTT | CASTDLDLWGTDTQYF
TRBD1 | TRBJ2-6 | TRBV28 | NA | TGTGCCAGCAGGCCCCCTTACACGGGGACAGACCTCTCTGGGGCCAACGTCCTGACTTTC | CASRPPYTGTDLSGANVLTF
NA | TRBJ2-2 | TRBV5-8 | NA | TGTGCCAGCAGCTTTTTCGGGGAGCTGTTTTTT | CASSFFGELFF
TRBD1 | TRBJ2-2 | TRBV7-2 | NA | TGTGCCAGCAGCTTGAGTGGAGACAGGGTAGCTGGGGAGCTGTTTTTT | CASSLSGDRVAGELFF
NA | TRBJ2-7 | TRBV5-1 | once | TGCGCCAGCATGGGCGTCGGAGGTGAGCAGTACTTC | CASMGVGGEQYF
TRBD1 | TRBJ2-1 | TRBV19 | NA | TGTGCCAGTATGGTTCTAGGGGGACAGGGCAATGAGCAGTTCTTC | CASMVLGGQGNEQFF
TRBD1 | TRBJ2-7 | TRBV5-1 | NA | TGCGCCAGCAAGGAGACAGGGATAGGTACGAGCAGATTATCCGAGCAGTACTTC | CASKETGIGTSRLSEQYF